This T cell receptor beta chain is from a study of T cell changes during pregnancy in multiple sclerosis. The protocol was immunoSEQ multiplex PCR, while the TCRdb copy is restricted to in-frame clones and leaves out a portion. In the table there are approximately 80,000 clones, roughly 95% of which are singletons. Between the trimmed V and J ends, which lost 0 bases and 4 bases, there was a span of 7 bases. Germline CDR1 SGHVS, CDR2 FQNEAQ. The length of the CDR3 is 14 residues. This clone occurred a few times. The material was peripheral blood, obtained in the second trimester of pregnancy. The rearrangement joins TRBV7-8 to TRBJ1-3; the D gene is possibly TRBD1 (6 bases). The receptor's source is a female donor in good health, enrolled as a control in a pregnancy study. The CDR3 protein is CASSLAGGGNTIYF. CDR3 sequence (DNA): TGTGCCAGCAGCTTAGCAGGGGGAGGAAACACCATATATTTT.